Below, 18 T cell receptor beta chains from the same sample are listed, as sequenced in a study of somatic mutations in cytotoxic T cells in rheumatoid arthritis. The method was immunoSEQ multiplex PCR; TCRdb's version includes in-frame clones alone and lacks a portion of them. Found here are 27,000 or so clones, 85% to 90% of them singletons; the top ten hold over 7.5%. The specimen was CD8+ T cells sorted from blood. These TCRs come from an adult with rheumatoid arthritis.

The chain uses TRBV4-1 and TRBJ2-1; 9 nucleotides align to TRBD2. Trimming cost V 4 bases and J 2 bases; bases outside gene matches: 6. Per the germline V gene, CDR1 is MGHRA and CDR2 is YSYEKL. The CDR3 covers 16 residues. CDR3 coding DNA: TGCGCCAGCAGCCCTCGAGGGACTAGCCCCTACAATGAGCAGTTCTTC. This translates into CASSPRGTSPYNEQFF.

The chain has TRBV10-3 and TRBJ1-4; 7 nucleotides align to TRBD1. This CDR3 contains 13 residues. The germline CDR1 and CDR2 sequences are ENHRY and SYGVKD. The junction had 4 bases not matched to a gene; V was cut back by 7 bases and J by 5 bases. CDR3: CAINDRENEKLFF. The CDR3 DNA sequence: TGTGCCATCAATGACAGGGAGAATGAAAAACTGTTTTTT.

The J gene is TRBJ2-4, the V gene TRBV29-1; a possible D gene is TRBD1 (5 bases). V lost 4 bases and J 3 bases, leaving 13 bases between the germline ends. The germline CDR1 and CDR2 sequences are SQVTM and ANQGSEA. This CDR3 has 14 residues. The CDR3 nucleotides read TGCAGCGTTGGGGTTGGACACGGCAAAAACATTCAGTACTTC. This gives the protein CSVGVGHGKNIQYF.

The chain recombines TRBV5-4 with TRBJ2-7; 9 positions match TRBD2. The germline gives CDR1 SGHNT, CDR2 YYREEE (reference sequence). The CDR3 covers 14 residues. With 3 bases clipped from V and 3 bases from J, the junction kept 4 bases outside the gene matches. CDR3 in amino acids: CASSWSGGSYEQYF. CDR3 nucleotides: TGTGCCAGCAGCTGGAGCGGGGGGAGCTACGAGCAGTACTTC.

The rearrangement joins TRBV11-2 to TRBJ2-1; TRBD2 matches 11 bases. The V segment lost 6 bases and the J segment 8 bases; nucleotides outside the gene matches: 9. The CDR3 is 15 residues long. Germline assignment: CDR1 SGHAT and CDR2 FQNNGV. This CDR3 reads CASSLYSGRVDEQFF. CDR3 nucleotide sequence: TGTGCCAGCAGTCTTTATAGCGGGAGGGTCGATGAGCAGTTCTTC.

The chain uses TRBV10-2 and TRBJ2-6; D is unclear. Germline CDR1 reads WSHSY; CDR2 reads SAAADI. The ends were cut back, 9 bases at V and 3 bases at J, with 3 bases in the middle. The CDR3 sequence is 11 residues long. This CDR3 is CARGGANVLTF. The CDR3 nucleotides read TGCGCCAGAGGTGGGGCCAACGTCCTGACTTTC.

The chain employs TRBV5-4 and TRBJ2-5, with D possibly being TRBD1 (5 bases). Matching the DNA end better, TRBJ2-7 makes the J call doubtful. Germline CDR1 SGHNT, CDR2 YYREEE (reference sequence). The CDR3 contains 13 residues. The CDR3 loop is CASSFRGAYEQYF. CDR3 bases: TGTGCCAGCAGCTTTAGGGGCGCCTACGAGCAGTACTTC.

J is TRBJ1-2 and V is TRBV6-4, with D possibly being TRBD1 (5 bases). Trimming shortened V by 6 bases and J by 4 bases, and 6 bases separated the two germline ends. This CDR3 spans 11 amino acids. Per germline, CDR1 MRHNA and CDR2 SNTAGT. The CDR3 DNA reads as TGTGCCAGCAGGGGGGTCTATGGCTACACCTTC. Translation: CASRGVYGYTF.

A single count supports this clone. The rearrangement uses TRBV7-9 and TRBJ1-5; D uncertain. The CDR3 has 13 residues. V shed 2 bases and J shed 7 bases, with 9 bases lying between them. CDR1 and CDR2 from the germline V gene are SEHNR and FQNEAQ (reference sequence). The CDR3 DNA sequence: TGTGCCAGCAGCTTATGGGCGGGACAGCCCCAGCATTTT. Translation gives CASSLWAGQPQHF.

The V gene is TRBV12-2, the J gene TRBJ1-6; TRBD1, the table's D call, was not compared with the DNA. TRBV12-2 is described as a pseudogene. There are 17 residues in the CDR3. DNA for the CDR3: TGTGCAAGTCGCCCTCGACAGGTTGGCTCCTATAATTCACCCCTCCACTTT. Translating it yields CASRPRQVGSYNSPLHF.

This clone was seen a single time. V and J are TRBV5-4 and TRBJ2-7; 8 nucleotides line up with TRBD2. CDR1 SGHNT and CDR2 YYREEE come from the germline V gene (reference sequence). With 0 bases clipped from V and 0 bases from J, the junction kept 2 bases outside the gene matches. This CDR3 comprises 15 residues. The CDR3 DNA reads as TGTGCCAGCAGCTTGGTCGGGGGGGCCTCCTACGAGCAGTACTTC. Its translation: CASSLVGGASYEQYF. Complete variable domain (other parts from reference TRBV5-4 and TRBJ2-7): ETGVTQSPTHLIKTRGQQVTLRCSSQSGHNTVSWYQQALGQGPQFIFQYYREEENGRGNFPPRFSGLQFPNYSSELNVNALELDDSALYLCASSLVGGASYEQYFGPGTRLTVT.

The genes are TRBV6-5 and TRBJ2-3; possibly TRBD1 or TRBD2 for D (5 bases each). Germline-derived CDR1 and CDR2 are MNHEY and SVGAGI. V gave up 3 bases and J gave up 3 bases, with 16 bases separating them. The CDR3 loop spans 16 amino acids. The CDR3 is CASSYIDREGTDTQYF. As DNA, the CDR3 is TGTGCCAGCAGTTATATCGACAGAGAGGGGACAGATACGCAGTATTTT.

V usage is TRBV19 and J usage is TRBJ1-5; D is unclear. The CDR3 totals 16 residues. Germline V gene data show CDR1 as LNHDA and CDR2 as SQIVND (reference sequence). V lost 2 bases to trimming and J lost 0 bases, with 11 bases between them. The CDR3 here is CASSISLGNSNQPQHF. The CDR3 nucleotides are TGTGCCAGTAGTATAAGTCTAGGTAATAGCAATCAGCCCCAGCATTTT.

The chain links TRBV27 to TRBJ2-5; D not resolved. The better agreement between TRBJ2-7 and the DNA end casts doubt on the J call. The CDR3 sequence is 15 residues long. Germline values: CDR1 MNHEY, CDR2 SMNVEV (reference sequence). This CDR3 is CASSFNGLGSYEQYF. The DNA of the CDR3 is TGTGCCAGCAGTTTCAATGGCCTCGGCTCCTACGAGCAGTACTTC.

The CDR3 sequence: CASSFGGPAGNEQFF. DNA of the CDR3: TGTGCCAGCAGCTTCGGTGGCCCCGCCGGCAATGAGCAGTTCTTC. V gene TRBV5-4 combines with J gene TRBJ2-1; D uncertain. CDR3 length equals 15 residues. V lost 2 bases to trimming and J lost 6 bases, with 15 bases between them. Germline V gene data show CDR1 as SGHNT and CDR2 as YYREEE (reference sequence).

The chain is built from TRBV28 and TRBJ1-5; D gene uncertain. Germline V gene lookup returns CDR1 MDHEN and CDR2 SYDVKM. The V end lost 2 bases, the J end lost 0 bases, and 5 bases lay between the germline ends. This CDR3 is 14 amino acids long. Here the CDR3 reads CASSLRDSNQPQHF. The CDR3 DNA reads TGTGCCAGCAGTTTAAGAGATAGCAATCAGCCCCAGCATTTT.

The CDR3 DNA reads as TGTGCCAGTAGTATAGCAGGGACACCCTACGAGCAGTACTTC. Protein product: CASSIAGTPYEQYF. The V gene is TRBV19, the J gene TRBJ2-7, with D possibly TRBD1 on 6 matching bases. This CDR3 has 14 residues. Trimming cost V 1 base and J 2 bases, with 9 bases left between them. CDR1 is LNHDA and CDR2 is SQIVND in the germline V gene (reference sequence). The full variable domain, rest sourced from reference TRBV19 and TRBJ2-7, is DGGITQSPKYLFRKEGQNVTLSCEQNLNHDAMYWYRQDPGQGLRLIYYSQIVNDFQKGDIAEGYSVSREKKESFPLTVTSAQKNPTAFYLCASSIAGTPYEQYFGPGTRLTVT.

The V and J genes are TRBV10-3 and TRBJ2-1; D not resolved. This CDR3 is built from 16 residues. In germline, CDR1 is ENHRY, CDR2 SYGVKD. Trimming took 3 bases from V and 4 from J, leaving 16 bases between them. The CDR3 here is CAISEFTDPQYNEQFF. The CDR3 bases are TGTGCCATCAGTGAATTCACGGACCCTCAATACAATGAGCAGTTCTTC.